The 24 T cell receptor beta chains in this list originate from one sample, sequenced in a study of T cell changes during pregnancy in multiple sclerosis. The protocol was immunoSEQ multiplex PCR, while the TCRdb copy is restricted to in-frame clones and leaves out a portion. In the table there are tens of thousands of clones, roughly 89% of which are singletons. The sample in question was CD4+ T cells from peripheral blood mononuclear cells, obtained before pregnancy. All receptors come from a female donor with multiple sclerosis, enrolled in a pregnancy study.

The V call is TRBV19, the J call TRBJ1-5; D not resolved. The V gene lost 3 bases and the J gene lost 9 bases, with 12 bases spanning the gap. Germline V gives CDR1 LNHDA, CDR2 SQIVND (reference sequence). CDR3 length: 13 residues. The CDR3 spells CASSIMVRGPQHF. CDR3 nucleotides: TGTGCCAGTAGTATTATGGTGAGAGGGCCCCAGCATTTT.

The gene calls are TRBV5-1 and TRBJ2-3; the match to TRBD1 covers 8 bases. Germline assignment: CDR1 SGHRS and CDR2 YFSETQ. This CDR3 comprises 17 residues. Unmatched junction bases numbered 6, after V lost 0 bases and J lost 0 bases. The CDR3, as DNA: TGCGCCAGCAGCTTGGCTACAGGGGGTTTCAGCACAGATACGCAGTATTTT. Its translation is CASSLATGGFSTDTQYF.

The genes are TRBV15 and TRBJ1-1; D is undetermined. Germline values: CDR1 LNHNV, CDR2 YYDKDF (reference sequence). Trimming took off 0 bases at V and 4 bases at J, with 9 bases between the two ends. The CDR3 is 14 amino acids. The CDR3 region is CATSRDLAATEAFF. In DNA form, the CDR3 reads TGTGCCACCAGCAGAGATTTGGCGGCCACTGAAGCTTTCTTT.

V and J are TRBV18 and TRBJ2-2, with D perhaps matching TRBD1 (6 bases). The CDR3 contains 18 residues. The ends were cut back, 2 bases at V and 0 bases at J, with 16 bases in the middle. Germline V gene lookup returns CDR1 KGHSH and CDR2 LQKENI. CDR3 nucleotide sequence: TGTGCCAGCTCACCAGATTCGGTCGGACAGACGAACACCGGGGAGCTGTTTTTT. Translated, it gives CASSPDSVGQTNTGELFF. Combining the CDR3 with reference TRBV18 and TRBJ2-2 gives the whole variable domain NAGVMQNPRHLVRRRGQEARLRCSPMKGHSHVYWYRQLPEEGLKFMVYLQKENIIDESGMPKERFSAEFPKEGPSILRIQQVVRGDSAAYFCASSPDSVGQTNTGELFFGEGSRLTVL.

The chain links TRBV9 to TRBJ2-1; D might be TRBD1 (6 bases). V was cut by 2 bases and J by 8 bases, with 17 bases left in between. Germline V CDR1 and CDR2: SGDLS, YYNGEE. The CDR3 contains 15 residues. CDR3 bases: TGTGCCAGCAGCGTCCTCATGTGGGGGCGTGATGAGCAGTTCTTC. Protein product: CASSVLMWGRDEQFF.

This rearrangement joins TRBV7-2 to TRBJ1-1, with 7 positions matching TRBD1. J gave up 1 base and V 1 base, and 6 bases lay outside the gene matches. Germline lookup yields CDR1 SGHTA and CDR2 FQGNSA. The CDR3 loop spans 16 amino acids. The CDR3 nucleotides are TGTGCCAGCAGCTTAGTGACAGGGATTAAGAACACTGAAGCTTTCTTT. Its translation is CASSLVTGIKNTEAFF.

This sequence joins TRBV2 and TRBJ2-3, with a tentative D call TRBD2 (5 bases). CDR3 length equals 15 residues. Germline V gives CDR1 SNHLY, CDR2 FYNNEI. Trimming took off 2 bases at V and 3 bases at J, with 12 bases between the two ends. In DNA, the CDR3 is TGTGCCAGCAGTGAATATGGAAGCGGTACAGATACGCAGTATTTT. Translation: CASSEYGSGTDTQYF.

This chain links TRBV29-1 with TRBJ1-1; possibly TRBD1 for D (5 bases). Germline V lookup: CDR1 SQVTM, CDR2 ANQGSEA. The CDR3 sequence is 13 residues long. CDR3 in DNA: TGCAGAGTCCAGATAGGGGTGAACACTGAAGCTTTCTTT. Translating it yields CRVQIGVNTEAFF.

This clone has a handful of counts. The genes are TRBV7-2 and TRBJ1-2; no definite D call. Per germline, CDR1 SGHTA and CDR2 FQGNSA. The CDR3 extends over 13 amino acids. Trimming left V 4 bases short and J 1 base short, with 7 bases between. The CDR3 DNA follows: TGTGCCAGCAGCTACGGGATTAACTATGGCTACACCTTC. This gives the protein CASSYGINYGYTF.

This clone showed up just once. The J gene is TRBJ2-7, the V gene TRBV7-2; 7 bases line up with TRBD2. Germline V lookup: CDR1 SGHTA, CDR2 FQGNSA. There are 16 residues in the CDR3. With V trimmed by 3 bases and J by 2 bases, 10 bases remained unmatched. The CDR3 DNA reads TGTGCCAGCAGCTTGCCTGAGATCGGACTAGCCTACGAGCAGTACTTC. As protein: CASSLPEIGLAYEQYF.

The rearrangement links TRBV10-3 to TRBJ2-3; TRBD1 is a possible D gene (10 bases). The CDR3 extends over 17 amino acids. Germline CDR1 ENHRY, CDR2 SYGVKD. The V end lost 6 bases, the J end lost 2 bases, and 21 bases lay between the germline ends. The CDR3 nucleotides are TGTGCCATCAGGGCGGGGGGGGACAGGGGATTCACAGATACGCAGTATTTT. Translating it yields CAIRAGGDRGFTDTQYF.

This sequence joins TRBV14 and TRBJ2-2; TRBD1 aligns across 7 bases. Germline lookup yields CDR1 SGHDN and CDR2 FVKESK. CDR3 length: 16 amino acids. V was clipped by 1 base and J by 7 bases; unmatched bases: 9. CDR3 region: CASSQGSRGTFGELFF. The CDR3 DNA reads TGTGCCAGCAGCCAAGGGTCCAGGGGGACATTCGGGGAGCTGTTTTTT.

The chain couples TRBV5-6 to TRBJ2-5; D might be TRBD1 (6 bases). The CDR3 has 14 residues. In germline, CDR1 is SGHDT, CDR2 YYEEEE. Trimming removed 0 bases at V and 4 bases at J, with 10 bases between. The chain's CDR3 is CASSLEQGAETQYF. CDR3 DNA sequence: TGTGCCAGCAGCTTGGAACAGGGAGCAGAGACCCAGTACTTC.

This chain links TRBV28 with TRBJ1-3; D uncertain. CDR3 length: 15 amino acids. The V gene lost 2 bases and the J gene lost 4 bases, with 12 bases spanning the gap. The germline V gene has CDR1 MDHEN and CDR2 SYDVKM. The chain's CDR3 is CASSLGLVLGNTIYF. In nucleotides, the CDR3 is TGTGCCAGCAGTTTAGGACTGGTACTCGGAAACACCATATATTTT.

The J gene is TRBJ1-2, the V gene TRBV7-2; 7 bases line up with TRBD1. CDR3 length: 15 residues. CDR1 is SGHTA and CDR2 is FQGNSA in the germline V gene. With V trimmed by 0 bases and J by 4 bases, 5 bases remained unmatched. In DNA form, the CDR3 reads TGTGCCAGCAGCTTAGCTGACAGGGCGTCCTATGGCTACACCTTC. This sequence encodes CASSLADRASYGYTF.

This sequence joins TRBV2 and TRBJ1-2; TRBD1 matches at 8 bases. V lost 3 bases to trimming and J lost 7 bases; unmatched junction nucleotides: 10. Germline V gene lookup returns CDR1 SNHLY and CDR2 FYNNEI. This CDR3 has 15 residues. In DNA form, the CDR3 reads TGTGCCAGCAGTGAGGTGGTCAGGGGGCGGGTTGGCTACACCTTC. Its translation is CASSEVVRGRVGYTF.

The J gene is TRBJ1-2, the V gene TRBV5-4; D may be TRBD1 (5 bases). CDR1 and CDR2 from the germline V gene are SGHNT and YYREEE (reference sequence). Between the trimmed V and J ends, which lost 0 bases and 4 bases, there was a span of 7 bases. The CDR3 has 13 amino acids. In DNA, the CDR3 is TGTGCCAGCAGCTTGGACAGGTTCTATGGCTACACCTTC. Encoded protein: CASSLDRFYGYTF.

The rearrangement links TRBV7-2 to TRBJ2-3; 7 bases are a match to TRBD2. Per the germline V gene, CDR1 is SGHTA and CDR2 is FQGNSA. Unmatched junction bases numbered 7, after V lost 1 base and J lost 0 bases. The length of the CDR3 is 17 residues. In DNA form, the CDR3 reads TGTGCCAGCAGCTTAGGCCTCGGGAGGACTAGCACAGATACGCAGTATTTT. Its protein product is CASSLGLGRTSTDTQYF.

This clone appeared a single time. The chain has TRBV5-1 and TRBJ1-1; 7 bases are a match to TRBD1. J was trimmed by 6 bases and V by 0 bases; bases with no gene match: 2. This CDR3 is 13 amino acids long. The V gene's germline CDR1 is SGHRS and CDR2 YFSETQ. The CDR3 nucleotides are TGCGCCAGCAGCTTGGACAGGGGATCTGAAGCTTTCTTT. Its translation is CASSLDRGSEAFF.

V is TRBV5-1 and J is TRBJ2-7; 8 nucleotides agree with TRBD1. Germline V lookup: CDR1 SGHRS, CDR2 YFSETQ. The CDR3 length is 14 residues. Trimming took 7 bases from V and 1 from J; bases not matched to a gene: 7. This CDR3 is CASFPGQGSYEQYF. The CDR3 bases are TGCGCCAGCTTCCCAGGACAGGGATCCTACGAGCAGTACTTC.

The CDR3 nucleotides are TGTGCCAGCTCATTACAGGGCCGAGGGCAAGAGACCCAGTACTTC. This codes for CASSLQGRGQETQYF. The chain uses TRBV18 and TRBJ2-5; tentatively, D is TRBD1 (6 bases). CDR1 is KGHSH, CDR2 LQKENI, per germline. The CDR3 totals 15 residues. V lost 5 bases to trimming and J lost 2 bases, with 15 bases between them.

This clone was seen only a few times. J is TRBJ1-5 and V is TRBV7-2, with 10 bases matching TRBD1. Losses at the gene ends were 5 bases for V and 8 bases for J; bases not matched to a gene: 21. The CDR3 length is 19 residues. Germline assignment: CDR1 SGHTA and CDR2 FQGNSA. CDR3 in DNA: TGTGCCAGCAGCCCAAGCTCCACCCGGACAGGGGGACGGTTTGAGCCCCAGCATTTT. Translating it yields CASSPSSTRTGGRFEPQHF. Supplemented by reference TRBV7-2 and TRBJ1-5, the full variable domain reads GAGVSQSPSNKVTEKGKDVELRCDPISGHTALYWYRQSLGQGLEFLIYFQGNSAPDKSGLPSDRFSAERTGGSVSTLTIQRTQQEDSAVYLCASSPSSTRTGGRFEPQHFGDGTRLSIL.

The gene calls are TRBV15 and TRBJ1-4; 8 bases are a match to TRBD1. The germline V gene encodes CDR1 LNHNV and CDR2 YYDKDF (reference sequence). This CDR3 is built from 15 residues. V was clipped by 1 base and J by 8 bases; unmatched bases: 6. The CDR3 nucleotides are TGTGCCACCAGCAGAGGCCAGGGGGCGCGGGAAAAACTGTTTTTT. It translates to CATSRGQGAREKLFF. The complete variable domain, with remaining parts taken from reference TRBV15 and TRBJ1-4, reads DAMVIQNPRYQVTQFGKPVTLSCSQTLNHNVMYWYQQKSSQAPKLLFHYYDKDFNNEADTPDNFQSRRPNTSFCFLDIRSPGLGDTAMYLCATSRGQGAREKLFFGSGTQLSVL.

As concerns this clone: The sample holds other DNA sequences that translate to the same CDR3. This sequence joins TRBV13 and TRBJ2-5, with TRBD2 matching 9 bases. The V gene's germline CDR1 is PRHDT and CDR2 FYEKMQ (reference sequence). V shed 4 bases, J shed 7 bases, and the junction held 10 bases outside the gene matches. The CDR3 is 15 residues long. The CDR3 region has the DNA TGTGCCAGCAGCTCAGCGGGGGGCGGGTTCGGGACCCAGTACTTC. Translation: CASSSAGGGFGTQYF.